This T cell receptor (beta chain) originates from a study of blood T cell repertoires in COVID-19. Looking at the study overall: Whether acute or convalescent, the COVID-19 samples came from the United States, Italy and Spain. The analysed material was cDNA or gDNA that came from T cells, B-cell-depleted T cells, or PBMCs.

Methods used by the authors: Estimates of nucleated cell counts were drawn from the amplification of reference gene primers. Assay: immunoSEQ multiplex PCR; the TCRdb copy retains only in-frame clones and omits some. That table supplies the V and J calls and clone size; D and trimming were determined from the DNA. The sample lists 150,000 to 200,000 clones, about 85% occurring once. This CDR3 is built from 15 residues. The specimen was peripheral blood. The receptor was derived from an elderly woman with acute or convalescent COVID-19. V and J are TRBV21-1 and TRBJ1-1. TRBV21-1 is shown as a pseudogene. CDR3 amino acids: CASPREAGQNTEAFF. CDR3 sequence (DNA): TGTGCCAGCCCCAGGGAGGCAGGGCAAAACACTGAAGCTTTCTTT.